This TCR beta chain originates from a study of blood T cells in healthy people across ages. As concerns this clonotype: Antigen: not known.

The authors ran a second PCR of 7 to 11 cycles using a sample-barcoded 5' primer and a J-beta primer mix. TCRdb independently ran MiXCR on the 5' RACE reads; one entry per CDR3 protein. The table records fewer than 1,000,000 distinct CDR3 sequences, about 45% of them present only once. Findings and caveats of the study: Long-lived donors had more naive CD4+ cells and higher diversity than aged donors.

This CDR3 spans 14 amino acids. Germline-derived CDR1 and CDR2 are SGHTS and YDEGEE. V dropped 4 bases and J dropped 5; count of bases not matched to a gene: 3. Sequenced input: blood. The sequence derives from an elderly man in good health. The V gene is TRBV5-8, the J gene TRBJ2-3; 11 positions agree with TRBD2. CDR3 amino acids: CASSALAGVDTQYF. The CDR3 nucleotides read TGTGCCAGCAGCGCACTAGCGGGAGTAGATACGCAGTATTTT.